This TCR beta chain is drawn from a study of cytomegalovirus exposure and HLA in healthy donors. Study in general: The same platform as the approximately 660 first-cohort repertoires was used for the 120 validation repertoires, a later analysis reported. Study conclusions and caveats: Across donors, most TCRs were seen rarely, yet some public ones were widespread. A few chains tied to CMV proved CMV antigen-specific in vitro. Investigators reported 164 TCR beta chains as tied to cytomegalovirus.

Germline values: CDR1 SEHNR, CDR2 FQNEAQ (reference sequence). V gave up 2 bases and J gave up 2 bases, with 7 bases separating them. The CDR3 has 13 residues. A remark on this clone: Its antigen is still unknown. This CDR3 is also generated by other DNA sequences in the sample.

Only in-frame clones appear in the TCRdb table, and some are missing; sequencing was by immunoSEQ multiplex PCR. This sample has about 200,000 clones; 80% to 90% occur once, and the top ten carry about 2%. The V call is TRBV7-9, the J call TRBJ2-7; no definite D call. The receptor's source is a woman aged 18-30 years in good health and CMV-seropositive. Sequencing used PBMCs. CDR3 in DNA: TGTGCCAGCAGCTTAACCGGAGCCTACGAGCAGTACTTC. Translation: CASSLTGAYEQYF. Full variable domain (remainder filled in from reference TRBV7-9 and TRBJ2-7): DTGVSQNPRHKITKRGQNVTFRCDPISEHNRLYWYRQTLGQGPEFLTYFQNEAQLEKSRLLSDRFSAERPKGSFSTLEIQRTEQGDSAMYLCASSLTGAYEQYFGPGTRLTVT.